This note documents a single TCR beta chain sequence. The data are from a study of shared clonotypes between healthy human individuals. Each of the donors was a healthy adult who was HIV-negative and had not had a recent acute infection or vaccination. Only Caucasian adults living in Nashville, Tennessee made up the donor group. Without sorting, samples used about 90 million PBMCs for genomic DNA. Once extracted for a subset, genomic DNA was divided evenly among several immunoSEQ plates. Profiled with immunoSEQ multiplex PCR; TCRdb holds only in-frame clones, not every one. There are more than 400,000 clones in the sample; 70% to 85% occur only once, and approximately 12% lies in the top ten. V gave up 1 base and J gave up 6 bases, with 13 bases separating them. The CDR3 consists of 15 residues. Germline lookup yields CDR1 SGHTA and CDR2 FQGNSA.

The chain is built from TRBV7-2 and TRBJ2-1; a weak D match, TRBD2 (6 bases). Sequencing was performed on PBMCs. This receptor was taken from a woman in her forties in good health. Some clones in this sample may be carry-over from other donors' samples. The CDR3 DNA follows: TGTGCCAGCAGCTTAGTGGGGGAGGTTCTCAATGAGCAGTTCTTC. Translating gives CASSLVGEVLNEQFF.